This TCR beta chain stems from a study of blood T cell repertoires in COVID-19. CDR1 and CDR2 (germline): SGHAT, FQDESV (reference sequence). The CDR3 length is 15 residues. The V end lost 1 base, the J end lost 3 bases, and 9 bases lay between the germline ends. In the source study's methods: The assay estimated nucleated cells by amplifying reference gene primers. Produced via immunoSEQ multiplex PCR; TCRdb's table is partial and in-frame only. V, J and clone size were drawn from that table, and D and trimming were deduced from the DNA. The repertoire holds approximately 130,000 clones, with 84% as singletons.

Input material: peripheral blood. This TCR was recovered from a human donor in a cohort sampled during active COVID-19. V gene TRBV11-1 combines with J gene TRBJ1-4, with no clear D. In nucleotides, the CDR3 is TGTGCCAGCAGCTTAGGATATGGAGCTAATGAAAAACTGTTTTTT. It encodes CASSLGYGANEKLFF.